Given below is one TCR beta chain in context. Its cognate antigen is unknown. The sample originates from a study of cytomegalovirus exposure and HLA in healthy donors. The overall study: Inside one of the first data releases sat roughly 80 million unique TCRs taken from HLA-typed donors.

The V end lost 1 base, the J end lost 4 bases, and 10 bases lay between the germline ends. The CDR3 contains 14 residues. Per the germline V gene, CDR1 is LGHNT and CDR2 is FRNRAP. 60 Vbeta and 13 Jbeta primers were used in PCR. Profiled with immunoSEQ multiplex PCR; TCRdb holds only in-frame clones, not every one. The sample yields approximately 190,000 clones, roughly 84% seen once. Study results and caveats: By HLA locus, TCR association rates varied in a later analysis, with DRB1 showing the most and HLA-C the fewest. In all likelihood, a cluster of highly shared sequence variants was a sequencing artifact. Evidence from a later analysis indicated that most CMV-associated TCR beta chains looked HLA-restricted.

The TCR was taken from a boy between 5 and 17 years old in good health and CMV-seronegative. The chain couples TRBV12-5 to TRBJ2-5, with D perhaps matching TRBD2 (6 bases). Input material: PBMCs. The CDR3 DNA is TGTGCTAGTGGTTTGGCCGGGGGAGGAGAGACCCAGTACTTC. It is translated as CASGLAGGGETQYF.